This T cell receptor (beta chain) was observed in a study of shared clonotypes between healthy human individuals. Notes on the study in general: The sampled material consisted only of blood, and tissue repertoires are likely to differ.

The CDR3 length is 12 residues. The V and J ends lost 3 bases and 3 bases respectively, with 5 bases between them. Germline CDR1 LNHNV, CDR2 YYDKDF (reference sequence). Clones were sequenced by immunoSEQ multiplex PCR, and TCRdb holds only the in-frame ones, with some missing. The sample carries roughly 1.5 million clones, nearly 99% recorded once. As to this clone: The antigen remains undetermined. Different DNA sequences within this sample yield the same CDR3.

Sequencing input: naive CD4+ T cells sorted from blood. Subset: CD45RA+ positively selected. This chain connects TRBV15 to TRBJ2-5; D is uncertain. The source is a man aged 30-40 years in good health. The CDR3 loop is CATSRAEETQYF. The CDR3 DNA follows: TGTGCCACCAGCAGGGCGGAAGAGACCCAGTACTTC.